This record covers a single TCR beta chain. Followed over time, Seattle patients had been enrolled while infection was active. This specimen belongs to a study of blood T cell repertoires in COVID-19. In the study overall: Samples representing acute and convalescent COVID-19 were sourced from the United States, Italy and Spain. Sources were T cells, B-cell-depleted T cells, or PBMCs; the material itself was cDNA or gDNA.

The repertoire was sequenced with immunoSEQ multiplex PCR; TCRdb's copy has only in-frame clones and lacks some. This repertoire shows about 100,000 clones, 75% to 85% found once; its top ten account for under 5%. The CDR3 has 15 residues. V trimming: 3 bases; J trimming: 1 base; junction bases outside the gene matches: 5. Germline V lookup: CDR1 SEHNR, CDR2 FQNEAQ (reference sequence). The sequence came from a man aged 80 or over with COVID-19, enrolled during active disease. The chain has TRBV7-9 and TRBJ2-7, with 8 bases lining up with TRBD2. Input material: peripheral blood. CDR3 sequence reads: CASSFTQRESYEQYF. The CDR3 nucleotides read TGTGCCAGCAGCTTTACACAGCGGGAGTCCTACGAGCAGTACTTC.